A selection of T cell receptor beta chains follows, all from one sample in a study of blood T cell repertoires in COVID-19. Assay used: immunoSEQ multiplex PCR; TCRdb lists only in-frame clones, some missing. The profile shows about 110,000 clones, 86% of them singletons. Specimen: peripheral blood. These receptors all come from a man aged 35 to 55 with acute or convalescent COVID-19. CDR3s include the opening cysteine and the closing phenylalanine or tryptophan. A D gene is named only where the DNA matches it firmly.

d_gene	v_gene	j_gene	CDR3aa
TRBD1	TRBV4-2	TRBJ1-1	CASSPTGVEAFF
-	TRBV12-5	TRBJ1-1	CASGFGNTEAFF
-	TRBV4-3	TRBJ1-5	CASSQDSGNQPQHF
-	TRBV7-2	TRBJ1-2	CASSLDRSNYGYTF
TRBD2	TRBV19	TRBJ2-5	CASTRTSGGLQETQYF
TRBD2	TRBV5-4	TRBJ2-2	CASSRGGDNTGELFF
-	TRBV30	TRBJ1-6	CAWRREDNSPLHF
-	TRBV27	TRBJ2-1	CASSPSLAWTYNEQFF
TRBD1	TRBV5-4	TRBJ2-4	CASSSDRIGAKNIQYF
TRBD2	TRBV11-2	TRBJ2-7	CASSPGTSLEQYF
-	TRBV6-1	TRBJ1-2	CASSEPGKSGYYGYTF
TRBD2	TRBV5-1	TRBJ2-3	CASSLAPSGSSVSDTQYF
TRBD1	TRBV23-1	TRBJ2-6	CASSWDRGSGANVLTF